The clone carrying this T cell receptor beta chain was detected once. As yet, its antigen is unknown. The study ran its PCR with 60 Vbeta and 13 Jbeta primers. Data came from immunoSEQ multiplex PCR; TCRdb stores just in-frame clones and leaves some out. The sample has about 130,000 clones, 65% to 80% seen once; the top ten hold 9.5% to 15%. The data were taken from a study of cytomegalovirus exposure and HLA in healthy donors. Overall study: As an earlier analysis found, some 170 million T cells yielded 90 million to 140 million unique TCR beta sequences. A preliminary data release comprised approximately 85 million unique TCRs obtained from HLA-typed donors.

The CDR3 covers 14 residues. V gave up 2 bases and J gave up 6 bases; unmatched junction bases: 2. Germline CDR1 is MNHNY and CDR2 is SVGAGI (reference sequence). Study-level points and caveats: With further analysis later on, most CMV-associated TCR beta chains appeared HLA-restricted.

Participants comprised healthy donors of bone marrow. Material: PBMCs. The V gene is TRBV6-6, the J gene TRBJ1-5; TRBD1 matches 9 bases. The TCR comes from a woman in her thirties or forties in good health and CMV-seropositive. DNA of the CDR3: TGTGCCAGCAGTTACAAACAGGGGGCTCAGCCCCAGCATTTT. Residues: CASSYKQGAQPQHF.